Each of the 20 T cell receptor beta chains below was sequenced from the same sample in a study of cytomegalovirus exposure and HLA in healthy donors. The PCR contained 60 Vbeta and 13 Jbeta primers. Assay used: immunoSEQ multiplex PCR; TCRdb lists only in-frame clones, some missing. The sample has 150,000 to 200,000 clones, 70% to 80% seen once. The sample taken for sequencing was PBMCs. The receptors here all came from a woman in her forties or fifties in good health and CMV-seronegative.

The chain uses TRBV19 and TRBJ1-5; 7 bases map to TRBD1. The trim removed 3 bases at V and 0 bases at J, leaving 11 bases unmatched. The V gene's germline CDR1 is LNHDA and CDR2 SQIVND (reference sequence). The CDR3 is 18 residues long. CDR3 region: CASSMPRTGFYSNQPQHF. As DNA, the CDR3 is TGTGCCAGTAGTATGCCTCGGACAGGCTTTTATAGCAATCAGCCCCAGCATTTT.

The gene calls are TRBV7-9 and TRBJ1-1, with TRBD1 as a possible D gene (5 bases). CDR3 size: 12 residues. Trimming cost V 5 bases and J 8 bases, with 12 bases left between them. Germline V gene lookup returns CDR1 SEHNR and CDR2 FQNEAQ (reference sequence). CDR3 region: CASSKGAREAFF. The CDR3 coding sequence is TGTGCCAGCAGCAAAGGGGCACGGGAAGCTTTCTTT.

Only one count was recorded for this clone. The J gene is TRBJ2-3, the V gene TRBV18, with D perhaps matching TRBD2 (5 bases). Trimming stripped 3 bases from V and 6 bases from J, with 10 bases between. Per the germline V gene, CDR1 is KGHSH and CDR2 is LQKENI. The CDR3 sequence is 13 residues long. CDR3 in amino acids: CASSPDSVDTQYF. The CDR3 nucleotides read TGTGCCAGCTCACCGGACTCGGTGGATACGCAGTATTTT.

This chain's CDR3 is CASSQDKEGVYGYTF. As DNA, the CDR3 is TGCGCCAGCAGCCAAGATAAAGAGGGAGTCTATGGCTACACCTTC. The chain joins TRBV4-3 to TRBJ1-2; no firm D call. Germline values: CDR1 LGHNA, CDR2 YSLEER. CDR3 length: 15 amino acids. V lost 0 bases and J lost 4, with 12 bases in between.

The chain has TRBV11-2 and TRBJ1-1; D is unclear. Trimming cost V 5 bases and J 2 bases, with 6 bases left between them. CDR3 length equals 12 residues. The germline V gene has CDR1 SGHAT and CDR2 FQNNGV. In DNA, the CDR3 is TGTGCCAGCAGCCACAGCAACACTGAAGCTTTCTTT. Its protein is CASSHSNTEAFF.

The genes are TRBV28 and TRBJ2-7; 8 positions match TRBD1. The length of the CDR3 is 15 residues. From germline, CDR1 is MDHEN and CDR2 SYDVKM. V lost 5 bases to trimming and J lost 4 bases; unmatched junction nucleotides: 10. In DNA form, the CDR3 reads TGTGCCAGCAGTCCAGGGGGCCCGAACCAATACGAGCAGTACTTC. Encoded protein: CASSPGGPNQYEQYF. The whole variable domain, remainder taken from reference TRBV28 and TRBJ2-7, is DVKVTQSSRYLVKRTGEKVFLECVQDMDHENMFWYRQDPGLGLRLIYFSYDVKMKEKGDIPEGYSVSREKKERFSLILESASTNQTSMYLCASSPGGPNQYEQYFGPGTRLTVT.

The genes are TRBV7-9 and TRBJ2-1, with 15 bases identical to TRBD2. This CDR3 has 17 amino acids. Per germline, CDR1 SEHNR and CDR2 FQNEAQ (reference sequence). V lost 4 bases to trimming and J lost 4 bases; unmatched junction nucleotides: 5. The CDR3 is CASSYGTSGRIYNEQFF. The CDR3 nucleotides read TGTGCCAGCAGCTATGGGACTAGCGGGAGGATATACAATGAGCAGTTCTTC.

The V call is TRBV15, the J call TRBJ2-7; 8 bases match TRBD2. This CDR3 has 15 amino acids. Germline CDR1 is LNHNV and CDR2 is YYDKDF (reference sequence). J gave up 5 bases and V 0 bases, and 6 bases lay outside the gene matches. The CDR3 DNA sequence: TGTGCCACCAGCAGAGAGGGCGGGAGGTTCAACGAGCAGTACTTC. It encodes CATSREGGRFNEQYF.

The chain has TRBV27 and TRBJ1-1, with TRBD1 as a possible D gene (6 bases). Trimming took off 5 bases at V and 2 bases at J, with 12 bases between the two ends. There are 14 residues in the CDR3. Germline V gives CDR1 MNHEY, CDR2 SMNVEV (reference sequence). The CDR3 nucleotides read TGTGCCAGCAGTGCAACCAGGGGAAACACTGAAGCTTTCTTT. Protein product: CASSATRGNTEAFF.

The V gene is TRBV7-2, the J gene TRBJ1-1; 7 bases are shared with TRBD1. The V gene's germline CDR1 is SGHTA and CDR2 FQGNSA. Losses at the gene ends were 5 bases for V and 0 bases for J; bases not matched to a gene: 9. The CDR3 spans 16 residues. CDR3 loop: CASSRLRDRLNTEAFF. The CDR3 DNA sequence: TGTGCCAGCAGCCGACTCCGGGACAGATTGAACACTGAAGCTTTCTTT.

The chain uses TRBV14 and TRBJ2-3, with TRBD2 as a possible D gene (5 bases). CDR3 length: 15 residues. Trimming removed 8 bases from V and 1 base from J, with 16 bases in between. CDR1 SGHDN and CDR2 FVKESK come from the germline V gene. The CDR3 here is CASPNPPSCTDTQYF. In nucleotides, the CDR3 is TGTGCCAGCCCTAACCCCCCTAGCTGCACAGATACGCAGTATTTT.

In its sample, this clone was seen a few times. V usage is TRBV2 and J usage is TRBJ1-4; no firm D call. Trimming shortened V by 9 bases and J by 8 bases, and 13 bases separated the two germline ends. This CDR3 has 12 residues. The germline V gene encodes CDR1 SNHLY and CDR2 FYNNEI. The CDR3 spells CASWEDEEKLFF. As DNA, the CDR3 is TGTGCCAGTTGGGAGGATGAGGAAAAACTGTTTTTT.

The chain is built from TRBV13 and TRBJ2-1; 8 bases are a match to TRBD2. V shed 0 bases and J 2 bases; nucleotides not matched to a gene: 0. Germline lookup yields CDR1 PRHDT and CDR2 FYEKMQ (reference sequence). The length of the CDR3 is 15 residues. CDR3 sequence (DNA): TGTGCCAGCAGCTTAGGGACTAGCGCCTACAATGAGCAGTTCTTC. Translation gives CASSLGTSAYNEQFF.

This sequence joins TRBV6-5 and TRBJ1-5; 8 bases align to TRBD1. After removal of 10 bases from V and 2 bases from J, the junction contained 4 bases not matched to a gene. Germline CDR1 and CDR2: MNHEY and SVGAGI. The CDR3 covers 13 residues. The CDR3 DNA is TGTGCCACCCGACAGGGGCGCAATCAGCCCCAGCATTTT. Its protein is CATRQGRNQPQHF.

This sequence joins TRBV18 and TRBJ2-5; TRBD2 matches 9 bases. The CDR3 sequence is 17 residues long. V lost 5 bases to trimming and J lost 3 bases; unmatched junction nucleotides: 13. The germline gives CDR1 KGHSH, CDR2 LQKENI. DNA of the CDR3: TGTGCCAGCTCAGCGCAGTCTAGCGGGGTCGGGAAAGAGACCCAGTACTTC. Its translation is CASSAQSSGVGKETQYF. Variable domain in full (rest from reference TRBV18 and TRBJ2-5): NAGVMQNPRHLVRRRGQEARLRCSPMKGHSHVYWYRQLPEEGLKFMVYLQKENIIDESGMPKERFSAEFPKEGPSILRIQQVVRGDSAAYFCASSAQSSGVGKETQYFGPGTRLLVL.

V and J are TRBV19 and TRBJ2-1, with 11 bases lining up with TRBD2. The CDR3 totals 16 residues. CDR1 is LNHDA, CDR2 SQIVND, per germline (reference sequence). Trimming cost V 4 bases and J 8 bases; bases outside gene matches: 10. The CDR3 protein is CASSTELAGERDEQFF. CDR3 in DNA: TGTGCCAGTAGTACTGAACTAGCGGGAGAAAGGGATGAGCAGTTCTTC.

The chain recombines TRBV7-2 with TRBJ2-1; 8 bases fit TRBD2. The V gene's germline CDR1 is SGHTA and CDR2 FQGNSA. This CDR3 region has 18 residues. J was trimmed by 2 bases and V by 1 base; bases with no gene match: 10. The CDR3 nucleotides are TGTGCCAGCAGCTTAGGAGCGGCAGCGGGAGACCCCTACAATGAGCAGTTCTTC. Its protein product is CASSLGAAAGDPYNEQFF.

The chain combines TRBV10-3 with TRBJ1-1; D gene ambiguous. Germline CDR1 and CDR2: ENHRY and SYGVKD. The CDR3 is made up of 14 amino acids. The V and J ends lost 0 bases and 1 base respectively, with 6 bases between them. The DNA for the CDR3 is TGTGCCATCAGTGAGTCGGGCCCGAACACTGAAGCTTTCTTT. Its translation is CAISESGPNTEAFF.

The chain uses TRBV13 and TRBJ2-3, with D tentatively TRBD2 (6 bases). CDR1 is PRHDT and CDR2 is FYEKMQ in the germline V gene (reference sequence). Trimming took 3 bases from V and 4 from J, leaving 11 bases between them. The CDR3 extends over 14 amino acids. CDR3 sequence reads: CASSLGGASDTQYF. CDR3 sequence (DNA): TGTGCCAGCAGCTTGGGCGGGGCCTCAGATACGCAGTATTTT. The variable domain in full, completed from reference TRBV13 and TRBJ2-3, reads AAGVIQSPRHLIKEKRETATLKCYPIPRHDTVYWYQQGPGQDPQFLISFYEKMQSDKGSIPDRFSAQQFSDYHSELNMSSLELGDSALYFCASSLGGASDTQYFGPGTRLTVL.

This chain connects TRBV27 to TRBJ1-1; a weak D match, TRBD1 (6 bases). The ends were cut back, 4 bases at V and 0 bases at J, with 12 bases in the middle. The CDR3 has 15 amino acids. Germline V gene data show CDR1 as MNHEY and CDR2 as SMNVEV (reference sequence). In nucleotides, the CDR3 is TGTGCCAGCAGTTCCCTCAGGGGCATGAACACTGAAGCTTTCTTT. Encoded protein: CASSSLRGMNTEAFF.